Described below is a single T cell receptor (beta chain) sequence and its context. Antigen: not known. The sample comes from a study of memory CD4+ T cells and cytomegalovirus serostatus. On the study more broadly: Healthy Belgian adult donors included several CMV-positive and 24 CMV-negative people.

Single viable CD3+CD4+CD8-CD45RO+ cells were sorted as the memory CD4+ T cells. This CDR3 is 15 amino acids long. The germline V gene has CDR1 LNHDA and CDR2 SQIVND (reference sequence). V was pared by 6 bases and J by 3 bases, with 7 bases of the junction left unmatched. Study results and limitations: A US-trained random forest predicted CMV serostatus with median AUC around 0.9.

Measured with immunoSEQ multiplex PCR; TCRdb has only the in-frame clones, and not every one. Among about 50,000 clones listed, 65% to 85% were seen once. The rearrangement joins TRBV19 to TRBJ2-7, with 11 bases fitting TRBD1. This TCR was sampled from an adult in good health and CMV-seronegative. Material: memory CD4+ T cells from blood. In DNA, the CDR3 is TGTGCCAGTAGCTATCGGACAGGGGGCTACTACGAGCAGTACTTC. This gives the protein CASSYRTGGYYEQYF.